This TCR beta chain was sequenced for a study of vaccination and CD4 T cells after COVID-19. Remarks on this clonotype: Its antigen is not identified.

As for treatment: approximately 9-day PBMC culture with coronavirus spike peptide pools or control peptides (ViraFEST assay). The Oncomine TCR Beta short-read assay was applied to DNA of cultured CD4+ T cells. TCRdb processed the PCR reads anew with MiXCR; each CDR3 protein has one entry. The sample includes some 15,000 distinct CDR3 sequences, 63% seen only once; the top ten take around 12%. Germline loops: CDR1 LNHDA, CDR2 SQIVND (reference sequence). V lost 3 bases to trimming and J lost 6 bases, with 14 bases between them. This CDR3 has 14 residues. The source is a human donor who had recovered from COVID-19. The chain has TRBV19 and TRBJ1-2; tentative D call: TRBD1 (5 bases). The sequenced material came from CD4+ T cells from blood, cultured in vitro. This CDR3 is CASSMGVSYDGYTF. DNA of the CDR3: TGTGCCAGTAGTATGGGGGTTTCGTACGATGGCTACACCTTC.